This T cell receptor beta chain was identified in a study of CD8 T cells in ankylosing spondylitis. Study observations and caveats: Seemingly distinctive of ankylosing spondylitis blood was a TCR beta motif formed by eight highly homologous variants. The study looked at matched synovial fluid samples from ankylosing spondylitis patients. Disease-linked clones were reported to be significantly enriched there.

This clonotype has ten or more counts. Its specificity is not known. For TCR beta, libraries came from quantitative 5'-RACE with molecular barcodes. MiXCR was run by TCRdb on the 5' RACE reads, yielding one entry per CDR3 protein. The data show about 39,000 distinct CDR3 sequences, 9% to 12% seen once. CDR3 length equals 13 residues. CDR1 and CDR2 (germline): MDHEN, SYDVKM. Trimming removed 8 bases at V and 9 bases at J, with 19 bases between. The sample comprised blood, either unsorted or a sorted T cell fraction (not recorded which). J is TRBJ1-1 and V is TRBV28; D might be TRBD1 (5 bases). The sequence came from a male donor with ankylosing spondylitis or in good health (not recorded which). The CDR3 reads CASQVRDTLKAFF. The CDR3 region has the DNA TGTGCCAGCCAAGTCAGGGATACCCTCAAAGCTTTCTTT.